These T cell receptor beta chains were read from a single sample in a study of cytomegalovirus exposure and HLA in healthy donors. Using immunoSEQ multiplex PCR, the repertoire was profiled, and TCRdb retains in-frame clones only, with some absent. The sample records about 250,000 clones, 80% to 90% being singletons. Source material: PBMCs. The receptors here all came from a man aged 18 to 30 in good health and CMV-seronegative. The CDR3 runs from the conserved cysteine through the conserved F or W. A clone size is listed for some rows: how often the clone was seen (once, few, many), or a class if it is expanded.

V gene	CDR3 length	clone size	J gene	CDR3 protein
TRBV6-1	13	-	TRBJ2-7	CASRQALSYEQYF
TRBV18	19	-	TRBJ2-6	CASSDEVGQASSGANVLTF
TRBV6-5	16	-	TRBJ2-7	CASSYPGAGQGGRQYF
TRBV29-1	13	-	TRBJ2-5	CSALTSAPETQYF
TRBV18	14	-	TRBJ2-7	CASSPMGQGYEQYF
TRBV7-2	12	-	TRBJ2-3	CASSSLGGPQYF
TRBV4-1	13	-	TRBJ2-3	CASSVPGGDTQYF
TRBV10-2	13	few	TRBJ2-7	CASSAGNSYEQYF
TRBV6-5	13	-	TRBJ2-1	CASGRKGKDEQFF
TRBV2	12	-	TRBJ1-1	CASSREGTEAFF
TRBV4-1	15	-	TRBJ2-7	CASSQEGTGGYEQYF